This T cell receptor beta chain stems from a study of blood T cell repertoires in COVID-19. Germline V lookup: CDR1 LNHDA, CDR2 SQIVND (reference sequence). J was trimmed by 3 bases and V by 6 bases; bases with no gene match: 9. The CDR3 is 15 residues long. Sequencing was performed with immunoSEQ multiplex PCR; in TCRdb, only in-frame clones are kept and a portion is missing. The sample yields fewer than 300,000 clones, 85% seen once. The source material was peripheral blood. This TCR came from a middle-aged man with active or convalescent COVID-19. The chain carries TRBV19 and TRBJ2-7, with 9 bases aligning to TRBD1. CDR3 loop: CASSKPGQGLYEQYF. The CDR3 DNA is TGTGCCAGTAGCAAACCGGGACAGGGCCTCTACGAGCAGTACTTC. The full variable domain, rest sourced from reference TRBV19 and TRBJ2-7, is DGGITQSPKYLFRKEGQNVTLSCEQNLNHDAMYWYRQDPGQGLRLIYYSQIVNDFQKGDIAEGYSVSREKKESFPLTVTSAQKNPTAFYLCASSKPGQGLYEQYFGPGTRLTVT.